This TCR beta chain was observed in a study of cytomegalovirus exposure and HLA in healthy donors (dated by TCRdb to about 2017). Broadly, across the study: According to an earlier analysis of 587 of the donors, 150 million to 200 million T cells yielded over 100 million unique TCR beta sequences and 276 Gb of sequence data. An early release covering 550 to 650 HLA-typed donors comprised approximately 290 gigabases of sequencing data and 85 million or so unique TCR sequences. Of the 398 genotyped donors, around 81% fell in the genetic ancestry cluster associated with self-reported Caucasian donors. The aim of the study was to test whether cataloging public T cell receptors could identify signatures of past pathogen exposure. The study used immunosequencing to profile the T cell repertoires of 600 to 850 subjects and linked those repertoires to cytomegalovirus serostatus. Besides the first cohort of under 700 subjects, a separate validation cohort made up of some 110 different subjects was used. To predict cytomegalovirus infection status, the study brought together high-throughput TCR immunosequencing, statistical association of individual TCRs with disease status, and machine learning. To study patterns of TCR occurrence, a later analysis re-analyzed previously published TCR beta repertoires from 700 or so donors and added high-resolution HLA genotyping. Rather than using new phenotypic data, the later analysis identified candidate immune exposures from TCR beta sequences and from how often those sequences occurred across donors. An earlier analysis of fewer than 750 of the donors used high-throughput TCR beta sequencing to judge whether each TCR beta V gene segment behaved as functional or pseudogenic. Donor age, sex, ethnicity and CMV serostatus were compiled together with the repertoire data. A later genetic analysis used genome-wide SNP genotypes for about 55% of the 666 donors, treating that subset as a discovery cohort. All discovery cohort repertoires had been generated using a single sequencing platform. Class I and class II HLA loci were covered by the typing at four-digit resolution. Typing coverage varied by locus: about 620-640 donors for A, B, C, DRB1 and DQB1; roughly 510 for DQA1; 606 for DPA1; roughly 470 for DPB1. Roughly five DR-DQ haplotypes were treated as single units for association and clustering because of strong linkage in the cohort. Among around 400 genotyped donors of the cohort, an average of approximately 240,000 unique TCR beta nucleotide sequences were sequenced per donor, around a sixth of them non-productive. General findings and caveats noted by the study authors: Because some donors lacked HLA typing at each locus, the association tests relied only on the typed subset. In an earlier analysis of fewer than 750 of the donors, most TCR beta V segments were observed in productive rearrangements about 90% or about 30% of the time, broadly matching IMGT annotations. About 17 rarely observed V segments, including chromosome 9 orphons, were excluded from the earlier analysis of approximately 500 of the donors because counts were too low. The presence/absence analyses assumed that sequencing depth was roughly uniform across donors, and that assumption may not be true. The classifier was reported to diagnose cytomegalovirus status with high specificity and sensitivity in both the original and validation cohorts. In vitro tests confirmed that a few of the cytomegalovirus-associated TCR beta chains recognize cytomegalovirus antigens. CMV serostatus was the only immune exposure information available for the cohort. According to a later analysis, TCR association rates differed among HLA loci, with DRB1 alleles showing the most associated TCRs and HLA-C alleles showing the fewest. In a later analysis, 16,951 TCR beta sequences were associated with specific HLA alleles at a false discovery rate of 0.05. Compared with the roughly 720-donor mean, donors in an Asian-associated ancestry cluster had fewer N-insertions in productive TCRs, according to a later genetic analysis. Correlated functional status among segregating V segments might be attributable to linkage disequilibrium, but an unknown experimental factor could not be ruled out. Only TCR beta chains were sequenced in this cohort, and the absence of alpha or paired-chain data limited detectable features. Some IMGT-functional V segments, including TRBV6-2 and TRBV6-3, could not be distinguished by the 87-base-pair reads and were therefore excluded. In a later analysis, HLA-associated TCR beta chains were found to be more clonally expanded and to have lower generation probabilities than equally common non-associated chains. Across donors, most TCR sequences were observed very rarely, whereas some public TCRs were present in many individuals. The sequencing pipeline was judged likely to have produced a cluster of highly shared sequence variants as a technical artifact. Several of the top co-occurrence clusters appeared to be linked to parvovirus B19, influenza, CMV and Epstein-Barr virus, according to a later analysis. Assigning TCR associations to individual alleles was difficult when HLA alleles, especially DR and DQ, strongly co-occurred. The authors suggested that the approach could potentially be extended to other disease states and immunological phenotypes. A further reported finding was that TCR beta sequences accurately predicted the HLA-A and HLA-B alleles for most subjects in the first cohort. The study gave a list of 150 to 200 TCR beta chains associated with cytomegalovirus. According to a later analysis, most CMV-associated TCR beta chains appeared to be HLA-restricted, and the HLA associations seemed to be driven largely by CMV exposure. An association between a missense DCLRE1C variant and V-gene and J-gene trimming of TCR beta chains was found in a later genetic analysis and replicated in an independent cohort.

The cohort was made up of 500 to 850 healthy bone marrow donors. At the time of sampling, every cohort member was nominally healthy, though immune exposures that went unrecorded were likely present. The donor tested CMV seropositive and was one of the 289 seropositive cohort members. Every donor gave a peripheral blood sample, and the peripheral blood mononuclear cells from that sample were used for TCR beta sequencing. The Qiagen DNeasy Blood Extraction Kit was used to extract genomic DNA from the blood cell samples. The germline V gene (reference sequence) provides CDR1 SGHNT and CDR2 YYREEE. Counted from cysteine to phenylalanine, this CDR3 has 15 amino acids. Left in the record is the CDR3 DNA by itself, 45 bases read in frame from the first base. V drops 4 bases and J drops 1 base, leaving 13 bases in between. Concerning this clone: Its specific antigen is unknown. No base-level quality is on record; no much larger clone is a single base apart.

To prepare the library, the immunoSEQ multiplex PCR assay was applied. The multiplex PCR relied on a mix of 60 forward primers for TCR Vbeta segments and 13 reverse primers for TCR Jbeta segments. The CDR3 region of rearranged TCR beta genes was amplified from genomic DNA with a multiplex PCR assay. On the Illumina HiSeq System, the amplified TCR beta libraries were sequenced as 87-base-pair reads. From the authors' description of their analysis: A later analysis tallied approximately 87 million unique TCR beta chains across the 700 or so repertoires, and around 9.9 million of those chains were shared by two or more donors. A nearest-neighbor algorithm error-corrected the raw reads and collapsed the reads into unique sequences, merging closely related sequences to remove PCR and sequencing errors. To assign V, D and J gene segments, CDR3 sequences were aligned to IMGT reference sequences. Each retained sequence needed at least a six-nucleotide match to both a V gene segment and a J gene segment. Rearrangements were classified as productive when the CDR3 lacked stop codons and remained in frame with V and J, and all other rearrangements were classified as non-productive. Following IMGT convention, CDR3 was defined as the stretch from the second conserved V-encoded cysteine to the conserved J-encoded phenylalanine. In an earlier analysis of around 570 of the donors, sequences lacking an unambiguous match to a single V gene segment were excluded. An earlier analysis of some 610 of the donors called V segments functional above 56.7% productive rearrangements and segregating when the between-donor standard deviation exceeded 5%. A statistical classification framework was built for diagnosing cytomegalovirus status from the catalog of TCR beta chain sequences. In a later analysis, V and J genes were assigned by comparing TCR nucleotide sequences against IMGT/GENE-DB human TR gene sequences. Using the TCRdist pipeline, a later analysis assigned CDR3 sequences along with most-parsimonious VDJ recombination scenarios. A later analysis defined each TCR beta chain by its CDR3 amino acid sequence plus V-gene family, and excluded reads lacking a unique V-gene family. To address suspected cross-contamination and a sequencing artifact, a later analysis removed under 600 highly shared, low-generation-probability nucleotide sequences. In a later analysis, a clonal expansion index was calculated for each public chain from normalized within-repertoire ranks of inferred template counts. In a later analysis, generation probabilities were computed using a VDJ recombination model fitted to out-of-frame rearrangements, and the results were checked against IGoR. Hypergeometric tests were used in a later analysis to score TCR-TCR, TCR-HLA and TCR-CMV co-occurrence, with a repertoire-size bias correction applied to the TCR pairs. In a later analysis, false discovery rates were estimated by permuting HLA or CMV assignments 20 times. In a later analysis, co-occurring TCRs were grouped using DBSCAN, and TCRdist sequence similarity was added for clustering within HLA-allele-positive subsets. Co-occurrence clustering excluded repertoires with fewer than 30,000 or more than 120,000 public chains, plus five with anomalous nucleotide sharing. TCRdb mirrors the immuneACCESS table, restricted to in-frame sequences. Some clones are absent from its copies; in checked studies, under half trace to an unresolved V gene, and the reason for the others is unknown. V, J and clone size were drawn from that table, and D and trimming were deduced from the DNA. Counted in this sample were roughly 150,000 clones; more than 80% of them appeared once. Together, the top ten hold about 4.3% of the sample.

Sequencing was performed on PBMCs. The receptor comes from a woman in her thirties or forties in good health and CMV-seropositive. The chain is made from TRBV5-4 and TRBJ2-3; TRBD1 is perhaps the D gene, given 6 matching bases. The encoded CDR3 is CASSNLWTGTDTQYF. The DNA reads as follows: TGTGCCAGCAGCAATCTGTGGACAGGCACAGATACGCAGTATTTT.